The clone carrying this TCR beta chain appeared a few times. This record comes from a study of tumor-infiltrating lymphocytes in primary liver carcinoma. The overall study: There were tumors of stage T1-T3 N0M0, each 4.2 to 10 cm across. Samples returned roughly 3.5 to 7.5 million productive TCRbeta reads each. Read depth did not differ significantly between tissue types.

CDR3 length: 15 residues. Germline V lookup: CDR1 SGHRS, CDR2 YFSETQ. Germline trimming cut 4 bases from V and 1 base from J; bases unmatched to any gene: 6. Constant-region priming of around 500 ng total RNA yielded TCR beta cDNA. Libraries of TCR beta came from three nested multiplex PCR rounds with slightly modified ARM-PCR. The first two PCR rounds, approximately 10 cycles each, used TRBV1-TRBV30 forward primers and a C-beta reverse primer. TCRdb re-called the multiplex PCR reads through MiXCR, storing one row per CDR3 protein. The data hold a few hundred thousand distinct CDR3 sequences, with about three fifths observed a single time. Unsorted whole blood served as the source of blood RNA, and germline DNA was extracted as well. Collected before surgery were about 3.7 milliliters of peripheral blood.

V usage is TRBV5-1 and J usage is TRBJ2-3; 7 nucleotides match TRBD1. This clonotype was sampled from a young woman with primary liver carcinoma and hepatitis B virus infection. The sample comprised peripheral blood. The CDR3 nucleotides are TGCGCCAGCAGCACAAAGGGGGCCGGCACAGATACGCAGTATTTT. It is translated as CASSTKGAGTDTQYF.